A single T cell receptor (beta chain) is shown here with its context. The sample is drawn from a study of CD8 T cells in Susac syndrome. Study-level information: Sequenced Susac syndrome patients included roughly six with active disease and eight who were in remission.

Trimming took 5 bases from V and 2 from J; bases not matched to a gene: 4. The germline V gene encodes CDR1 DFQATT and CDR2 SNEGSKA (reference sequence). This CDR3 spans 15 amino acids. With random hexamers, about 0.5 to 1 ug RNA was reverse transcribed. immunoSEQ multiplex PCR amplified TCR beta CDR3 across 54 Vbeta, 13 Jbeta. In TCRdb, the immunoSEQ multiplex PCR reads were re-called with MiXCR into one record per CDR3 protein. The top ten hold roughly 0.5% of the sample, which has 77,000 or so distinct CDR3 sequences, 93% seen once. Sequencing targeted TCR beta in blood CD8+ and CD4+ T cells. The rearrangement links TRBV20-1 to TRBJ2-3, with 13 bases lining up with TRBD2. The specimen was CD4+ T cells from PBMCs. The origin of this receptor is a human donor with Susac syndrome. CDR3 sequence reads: CSAPTSGRFTDTQYF. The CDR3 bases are TGCAGTGCTCCGACTAGCGGGAGGTTCACAGATACGCAGTATTTT.